A selection of T cell receptor beta chains follows, all from one sample in a study of blood T cell repertoires in COVID-19. Profiled with immunoSEQ multiplex PCR; TCRdb holds only in-frame clones, not every one. The sample shows 160,000 or so clones, about 85% of them seen only once. The sequenced sample consisted of peripheral blood. Receptor source: a woman aged 50 to 60 with COVID-19, enrolled during active disease. Both conserved end residues are part of each CDR3. A D gene is named only where the DNA matches it firmly. Clone size is stated in some rows and not others, as once, few, many or a class when expanded.

V: TRBV27; size: -; D: TRBD2; J: TRBJ2-7; CDR3: CASKGSGGYEQYF; DNA: TGTGCCAGCAAAGGTAGCGGGGGCTACGAGCAGTACTTC
V: TRBV13; size: once; D: -; J: TRBJ2-7; CDR3: CASSRFGAAHEQYF; DNA: TGTGCCAGCAGCCGTTTTGGGGCAGCTCACGAGCAGTACTTC
V: TRBV7-6; size: -; D: TRBD1; J: TRBJ2-7; CDR3: CASSSGTGGIYEQYF; DNA: TGTGCCAGCAGCTCTGGGACAGGGGGAATCTACGAGCAGTACTTC
V: TRBV10-3; size: -; D: -; J: TRBJ2-1; CDR3: CAMASSSGDTVNYNEQFF; DNA: TGTGCCATGGCCTCCTCTTCGGGGGATACAGTAAACTACAATGAGCAGTTCTTC
V: TRBV4-3; size: once; D: -; J: TRBJ2-5; CDR3: CASSQDLSGLGTQYF; DNA: TGCGCCAGCAGCCAAGACCTCAGCGGGTTGGGGACCCAGTACTTC
V: TRBV5-4; size: -; D: -; J: TRBJ2-5; CDR3: CASSLVQGQETQYF; DNA: TGTGCCAGCAGCTTGGTACAGGGCCAGGAGACCCAGTACTTC
V: TRBV19; size: -; D: -; J: TRBJ1-3; CDR3: CASSTRTAGNTIYF; DNA: TGTGCCAGTAGTACCCGGACAGCTGGAAACACCATATATTTT
V: TRBV3-1/TRBV3-2; size: -; D: TRBD1; J: TRBJ1-2; CDR3: CASSRDRRSGYTF; DNA: TGTGCCAGCAGCCGGGACAGGAGGTCTGGCTACACCTTC
V: TRBV29-1; size: -; D: TRBD1; J: TRBJ2-7; CDR3: CSATTGGGEQYF; DNA: TGCAGCGCCACAACAGGGGGCGGGGAGCAGTACTTC
V: TRBV11-3; size: -; D: -; J: TRBJ1-3; CDR3: CASSLVVANSGNTIYF; DNA: TGTGCCAGCAGCTTAGTTGTAGCCAACTCTGGAAACACCATATATTTT
V: TRBV4-3; size: once; D: TRBD2; J: TRBJ2-5; CDR3: CASSQDVGGGRETQYF; DNA: TGCGCCAGCAGCCAAGATGTCGGGGGGGGCCGAGAGACCCAGTACTTC